The 17 T cell receptor beta chains reported below all come from one sample, sequenced in a study of blood T cell repertoires in COVID-19. Data came from immunoSEQ multiplex PCR; TCRdb stores just in-frame clones and leaves some out. The table shows approximately 530,000 clones, with approximately 91% occurring only once. Sequenced: peripheral blood. The receptors originated from a woman aged 45-65 years with COVID-19, enrolled during active disease.

This clone was seen once. The chain carries TRBV18 and TRBJ1-2, with TRBD1 matching 12 bases. V lost 2 bases to trimming and J lost 6 bases; unmatched junction nucleotides: 1. This CDR3 has 14 residues. Germline V lookup: CDR1 KGHSH, CDR2 LQKENI. CDR3 DNA sequence: TGTGCCAGCTCACCAGGGACAGGGGGCAATGGCTACACCTTC. It yields the protein CASSPGTGGNGYTF. The complete variable domain, with remaining parts taken from reference TRBV18 and TRBJ1-2, reads NAGVMQNPRHLVRRRGQEARLRCSPMKGHSHVYWYRQLPEEGLKFMVYLQKENIIDESGMPKERFSAEFPKEGPSILRIQQVVRGDSAAYFCASSPGTGGNGYTFGSGTRLTVV.

This clone was observed many times. The chain employs TRBV2 and TRBJ1-1; D remains ambiguous. There are 13 residues in the CDR3. Germline lookup yields CDR1 SNHLY and CDR2 FYNNEI. V lost 3 bases and J lost 1, with 6 bases in between. CDR3 sequence (DNA): TGTGCCAGCAGTGAGTACAGGAACACTGAAGCTTTCTTT. Encoded protein: CASSEYRNTEAFF.

V gene TRBV5-1 combines with J gene TRBJ2-1; D is possibly TRBD1 (5 bases). V was clipped by 3 bases and J by 4 bases, with 14 bases between them. This CDR3 is built from 15 residues. In germline, CDR1 is SGHRS, CDR2 YFSETQ. The CDR3: CASSSGRGAYNEQFF. In nucleotides, the CDR3 is TGCGCCAGCAGCTCAGGCCGTGGGGCGTACAATGAGCAGTTCTTC. Complete variable domain (other parts from reference TRBV5-1 and TRBJ2-1): KAGVTQTPRYLIKTRGQQVTLSCSPISGHRSVSWYQQTPGQGLQFLFEYFSETQRNKGNFPGRFSGRQFSNSRSEMNVSTLELGDSALYLCASSSGRGAYNEQFFGPGTRLTVL.

CDR3 nucleotide sequence: TGTGCCAGCAGTTACGGGCGTAATGAAAAACTGTTTTTT. Its protein is CASSYGRNEKLFF. The V and J genes are TRBV6-6 and TRBJ1-4; D is unclear. This CDR3 is 13 amino acids long. Trimming shortened V by 2 bases and J by 4 bases, and 5 bases separated the two germline ends. CDR1 MNHNY and CDR2 SVGAGI come from the germline V gene (reference sequence).

The chain has TRBV10-2 and TRBJ2-2, with D perhaps matching TRBD1 (5 bases). Germline CDR1 is WSHSY and CDR2 is SAAADI. CDR3 length: 16 residues. V gave up 2 bases and J gave up 2 bases, with 12 bases separating them. CDR3 amino acids: CASSETGWSNTGELFF. DNA of the CDR3: TGCGCCAGCAGTGAGACAGGCTGGAGTAACACCGGGGAGCTGTTTTTT.

The CDR3 bases are TGTGCCAGCAGCAAAGGGGACAGGGGATTGGGCACCGGGGAGCTGTTTTTT. Translated: CASSKGDRGLGTGELFF. This chain joins TRBV7-3 and TRBJ2-2, with TRBD1 identical over 10 bases. The CDR3 contains 17 residues. J lost 4 bases, V lost 5 bases, and 10 bases had no gene match. The germline V gene encodes CDR1 SGHTA and CDR2 FQGTGA.

The rearrangement joins TRBV7-8 to TRBJ1-6; D is unresolved. Germline V gene sequence: CDR1 SGHVS, CDR2 FQNEAQ. CDR3 length: 14 residues. Trimming took off 5 bases at V and 11 bases at J, with 16 bases between the two ends. CDR3 nucleotide sequence: TGTGCCAGCAGCCCTCGGACTCTGAAGGCACCCCTCCACTTT. Its protein is CASSPRTLKAPLHF.

The chain uses TRBV2 and TRBJ2-3, with D possibly TRBD1 on 5 matching bases. This CDR3 spans 14 amino acids. Looked up from germline, CDR1 is SNHLY and CDR2 is FYNNEI. Trimming stripped 7 bases from V and 1 base from J, with 12 bases between. CDR3 in DNA: TGTGCCAGCATGGGGCACGGGCGCACAGATACGCAGTATTTT. As protein: CASMGHGRTDTQYF.

The chain employs TRBV7-9 and TRBJ1-3, with 8 bases fitting TRBD1. Losses at the gene ends were 8 bases for V and 4 bases for J; bases not matched to a gene: 13. The CDR3 length is 16 residues. Germline lookup yields CDR1 SEHNR and CDR2 FQNEAQ (reference sequence). For the CDR3, the DNA is TGTGCCAGCGGTACCGCAGGGGGCTATGCGGGAAACACCATATATTTT. It is translated as CASGTAGGYAGNTIYF.

V is TRBV15 and J is TRBJ2-1; a weak D match, TRBD2 (6 bases). V shed 0 bases and J shed 7 bases, with 16 bases lying between them. This CDR3 comprises 16 residues. Per the germline V gene, CDR1 is LNHNV and CDR2 is YYDKDF (reference sequence). The CDR3 region has the DNA TGTGCCACCAGCAGAGATCAGCGGAGGGTGGGGAATGAGCAGTTCTTC. Amino acids: CATSRDQRRVGNEQFF.

V and J are TRBV6-5 and TRBJ2-7; 7 positions agree with TRBD2. Trimming removed 2 bases from V and 6 bases from J; junction bases left unmatched: 10. There are 15 residues in the CDR3. Germline loops: CDR1 MNHEY, CDR2 SVGAGI. The CDR3 protein is CASSYEGAGTTEQYF. The CDR3 DNA reads as TGTGCCAGCAGTTACGAGGGAGCAGGGACTACCGAGCAGTACTTC.

The V gene is TRBV15, the J gene TRBJ2-2; the D gene is possibly TRBD1 (6 bases). V lost 1 base to trimming and J lost 4 bases, with 7 bases between them. CDR1 and CDR2 from the germline V gene are LNHNV and YYDKDF (reference sequence). The CDR3 is 14 residues long. The CDR3 coding sequence is TGTGCCACCAGCAGAGGGACAGCCACCGGGGAGCTGTTTTTT. Translating gives CATSRGTATGELFF.

The gene calls are TRBV5-1 and TRBJ2-2; TRBD1 matches 9 bases. This CDR3 spans 14 amino acids. The germline V gene encodes CDR1 SGHRS and CDR2 YFSETQ. Trimming cost V 5 bases and J 4 bases; bases outside gene matches: 3. CDR3 region: CASRLTGGTGELFF. DNA for the CDR3: TGCGCCAGCAGATTGACAGGGGGCACCGGGGAGCTGTTTTTT.

In this sample, this clone turned up once. The rearrangement joins TRBV6-5 to TRBJ1-2; weak D call: TRBD1 (6 bases). The germline V and J ends were trimmed by 6 bases and 2 bases, with 16 bases remaining between them. Germline V gene lookup returns CDR1 MNHEY and CDR2 SVGAGI. This CDR3 is 15 amino acids long. CDR3 in amino acids: CASRGAVETNYGYTF. Here the CDR3 DNA reads TGTGCCAGCAGGGGGGCAGTAGAAACCAACTATGGCTACACCTTC.

This chain connects TRBV5-1 to TRBJ1-1; 8 nucleotides align to TRBD1. The CDR3 has 15 residues. Germline CDR1 SGHRS, CDR2 YFSETQ. Trimming at V came to 6 bases and at J to 0 bases, leaving 7 bases not matched to a gene. The CDR3 loop reads CASTRTGPMNTEAFF. The CDR3 nucleotides read TGCGCCAGCACCCGGACAGGGCCCATGAACACTGAAGCTTTCTTT.

The V call is TRBV28, the J call TRBJ1-3, with 9 bases fitting TRBD1. The germline CDR1 and CDR2 sequences are MDHEN and SYDVKM. The CDR3 is 17 residues long. Trimming cost V 5 bases and J 0 bases; bases outside gene matches: 8. The CDR3 is CASSPGQGRISGNTIYF. CDR3 nucleotide sequence: TGTGCCAGCAGTCCTGGACAGGGGAGGATCTCTGGAAACACCATATATTTT.

A few counts support this clone. V and J are TRBV29-1 and TRBJ1-4; D not certain. CDR1 is SQVTM and CDR2 is ANQGSEA in the germline V gene. Trimming removed 4 bases at V and 5 bases at J, with 11 bases between. CDR3 length: 13 residues. The CDR3 DNA sequence: TGCAGCGTTGGATGGAGCAACAATGAAAAACTGTTTTTT. It is translated as CSVGWSNNEKLFF. Combining the CDR3 with reference TRBV29-1 and TRBJ1-4 gives the whole variable domain SAVISQKPSRDICQRGTSLTIQCQVDSQVTMMFWYRQQPGQSLTLIATANQGSEATYESGFVIDKFPISRPNLTFSTLTVSNMSPEDSSIYLCSVGWSNNEKLFFGSGTQLSVL.